The table lists the clone carrying this T cell receptor (beta chain) with a count of one. The antigen remains unidentified. Noted time point: recipient sample about 28 days before transplant, after cytoreduction. Trimming removed 5 bases from V and 0 bases from J, with 10 bases in between. The CDR3 spans 15 residues. Germline V gives CDR1 SEHNR, CDR2 FQNEAQ (reference sequence). These data originate in a study of T cell clonotyping in hematopoietic cell transplantation. The assay was immunoSEQ multiplex PCR, and TCRdb's table has in-frame clones only and misses some. The sample yields 65,000 to 80,000 clones, roughly 95% seen once. General observations from the study: Higher Inverse Simpson Index values in graft donor and pretransplant recipient predicted broader posttransplant TCR diversity.

The sequence came from a woman in her 50s with acute myeloid leukemia. Some clones in this sample may be carry-over from other donors' samples. Sequencing was performed on peripheral blood mononuclear cells, taken before stem cell transplant. The V call is TRBV7-9, the J call TRBJ2-2; a weak D match, TRBD1 (6 bases). The CDR3 bases are TGTGCCAGCAGCCAAGGACAGTCGAACACCGGGGAGCTGTTTTTT. This gives the protein CASSQGQSNTGELFF.